The 27 T cell receptor beta chains listed next were all sequenced from one sample in a study of radiotherapy plus CTLA-4 blockade in lung cancer. The table came from immunoSEQ multiplex PCR; TCRdb's copy has only in-frame clones and leaves some out. The sample includes some 32,000 clones, 60% to 75% of them seen just once. The source material was peripheral blood, sampled from a patient treated with radiotherapy plus ipilimumab. These receptors were obtained from a human donor with non-small cell lung cancer who had stable disease on radiotherapy plus ipilimumab.

V usage is TRBV6-1 and J usage is TRBJ2-1, with 7 bases fitting TRBD1. Per germline, CDR1 MNHNS and CDR2 SASEGT. Trimming cost V 3 bases and J 12 bases; bases outside gene matches: 8. The CDR3 contains 13 residues. Written as DNA, the CDR3 is TGTGCCAGCAGTGAGGAGGAGAGGGGGCGGCAGTTCTTC. This gives the protein CASSEEERGRQFF.

The chain couples TRBV5-6 to TRBJ2-5; D ambiguous. The V gene lost 2 bases and the J gene lost 8 bases, with 22 bases spanning the gap. CDR1 is SGHDT, CDR2 YYEEEE, per germline. The CDR3 contains 16 residues. CDR3 coding DNA: TGTGCCAGCAGCTTCGTAGCCGACGGGCCCGAAGGAACCCAGTACTTC. As protein: CASSFVADGPEGTQYF.

This rearrangement joins TRBV7-9 to TRBJ2-1, with 8 bases fitting TRBD1. Germline V CDR1 and CDR2: SEHNR, FQNEAQ (reference sequence). The junction had 8 bases not matched to a gene; V was cut back by 4 bases and J by 0 bases. The CDR3 totals 17 residues. The CDR3 coding sequence is TGTGCCAGCAGCTCCACACTACAGGGGGACTCCTACAATGAGCAGTTCTTC. Translating gives CASSSTLQGDSYNEQFF.

The chain has TRBV11-3 and TRBJ2-1; 14 positions match TRBD2. The ends lost 5 bases at V and 4 bases at J; junction bases unmatched: 7. The CDR3 is 17 residues long. Germline assignment: CDR1 SGHNT and CDR2 YENEEA. CDR3 DNA: TGTGCCAGCAGCCCCGGACTAGCGGGGGGCCGTTACAATGAGCAGTTCTTC. It encodes CASSPGLAGGRYNEQFF.

The V and J genes are TRBV7-9 and TRBJ1-1; D not resolved. The CDR3 totals 14 residues. The V end was cut by 0 bases, the J end by 1 base, with 6 bases between. Germline CDR1 SEHNR, CDR2 FQNEAQ (reference sequence). This chain's CDR3 is CASSLATGNTEAFF. The CDR3 DNA reads TGTGCCAGCAGCTTAGCTACGGGGAACACTGAAGCTTTCTTT.

This clone counts as medium-sized. This chain joins TRBV6-1 and TRBJ1-5; 7 nucleotides match TRBD1. With V trimmed by 5 bases and J by 6 bases, 7 bases remained unmatched. Germline V gene sequence: CDR1 MNHNS, CDR2 SASEGT. This CDR3 has 14 amino acids. The CDR3 DNA sequence: TGTGCCAGCAGTCAGGAGGACAGGCGTCAGCCCCAGCATTTT. The encoded protein is CASSQEDRRQPQHF.

This clone has a handful of counts. The rearrangement joins TRBV6-5 to TRBJ2-7; TRBD2 agrees at 7 bases. The germline gives CDR1 MNHEY, CDR2 SVGAGI. J gave up 8 bases and V 5 bases, and 6 bases lay outside the gene matches. The CDR3 totals 12 residues. CDR3 in amino acids: CASSEAREKQYF. The CDR3 DNA follows: TGTGCCAGCAGTGAAGCGCGGGAGAAGCAGTACTTC.

J is TRBJ2-1 and V is TRBV19; 7 bases fit TRBD2. CDR3 size: 14 residues. J lost 8 bases, V lost 6 bases, and 10 bases had no gene match. The germline V gene has CDR1 LNHDA and CDR2 SQIVND (reference sequence). DNA for the CDR3: TGTGCCAGTAGGACGCGGACTAGGGAACATGAGCAGTTCTTC. Its translation: CASRTRTREHEQFF.

The chain recombines TRBV9 with TRBJ1-2, with 8 bases aligning to TRBD1. Germline V CDR1 and CDR2: SGDLS, YYNGEE. V shed 1 base, J shed 5 bases, and the junction held 4 bases outside the gene matches. The length of the CDR3 is 14 residues. CDR3 nucleotide sequence: TGTGCCAGCAGCGTATCAGGGGGCGGGTATGGCTACACCTTC. Amino acids: CASSVSGGGYGYTF.

The genes are TRBV4-1 and TRBJ2-3, with D perhaps matching TRBD1 (6 bases). CDR1 is MGHRA, CDR2 YSYEKL, per germline. The CDR3 is 15 residues long. V lost 0 bases and J 3 bases, leaving 10 bases between the germline ends. The CDR3 loop reads CASSQDWTATDTQYF. The CDR3 DNA reads as TGCGCCAGCAGCCAAGACTGGACAGCAACAGATACGCAGTATTTT.

The CDR3 sequence: CASSGPSRDRGGYYEQYF. CDR3 coding DNA: TGTGCCAGCTCCGGCCCCTCACGGGACAGGGGGGGATACTACGAGCAGTACTTC. V gene TRBV2 combines with J gene TRBJ2-7; TRBD1 agrees at 11 bases. The CDR3 covers 18 residues. Germline assignment: CDR1 SNHLY and CDR2 FYNNEI. Unmatched junction bases numbered 18, after V lost 8 bases and J lost 3 bases.

The gene calls are TRBV6-1 and TRBJ2-3, with D unresolved. This CDR3 has 14 amino acids. Germline CDR1 reads MNHNS; CDR2 reads SASEGT. The V end was cut by 7 bases, the J end by 9 bases, with 20 bases between. The CDR3 DNA is TGTGCCAGCACCAGAACGGCGGAGCGAGACACGCAGTATTTT. Its protein is CASTRTAERDTQYF.

With respect to this clone: Other DNA sequences in this specimen translate into the identical CDR3. The chain has TRBV7-2 and TRBJ2-3, with D possibly TRBD2 on 5 matching bases. V lost 4 bases and J 0 bases, leaving 17 bases between the germline ends. Germline CDR1 and CDR2: SGHTA and FQGNSA. The CDR3 runs 17 residues. This CDR3 reads CASSSPSGRVSTDTQYF. The CDR3 region has the DNA TGTGCCAGCAGCTCCCCTAGTGGGAGAGTTAGCACAGATACGCAGTATTTT.

The chain recombines TRBV19 with TRBJ2-3; tentatively, D is TRBD1 or TRBD2 (5 bases each). V lost 4 bases, J lost 6 bases, and 14 bases lay in between. CDR1 is LNHDA, CDR2 SQIVND, per germline (reference sequence). The CDR3 sequence is 14 residues long. This chain's CDR3 is CASSTGTASDTQYF. In DNA form, the CDR3 reads TGTGCCAGTAGTACCGGGACGGCATCGGATACGCAGTATTTT.

V usage is TRBV5-1 and J usage is TRBJ1-1; TRBD1 matches 8 bases. The germline CDR1 and CDR2 sequences are SGHRS and YFSETQ. CDR3 length: 15 amino acids. J lost 4 bases, V lost 3 bases, and 8 bases had no gene match. This CDR3 reads CASSWRTGQGTEAFF. CDR3 DNA: TGCGCCAGCAGCTGGAGGACAGGGCAGGGCACTGAAGCTTTCTTT. Full variable domain (outside the CDR3, taken from reference TRBV5-1 and TRBJ1-1): KAGVTQTPRYLIKTRGQQVTLSCSPISGHRSVSWYQQTPGQGLQFLFEYFSETQRNKGNFPGRFSGRQFSNSRSEMNVSTLELGDSALYLCASSWRTGQGTEAFFGQGTRLTVV.

This clone came up a few times. The chain recombines TRBV25-1 with TRBJ2-1; 8 bases line up with TRBD2. This CDR3 is 14 amino acids long. The germline CDR1 and CDR2 sequences are MGHDK and SYGVNS. V shed 4 bases, J shed 8 bases, and the junction held 7 bases outside the gene matches. CDR3 protein: CASSVDSGMDEQFF. In DNA form, the CDR3 reads TGTGCCAGCAGTGTTGATAGCGGGATGGATGAGCAGTTCTTC. The whole variable domain, remainder taken from reference TRBV25-1 and TRBJ2-1, is EADIYQTPRYLVIGTGKKITLECSQTMGHDKMYWYQQDPGMELHLIHYSYGVNSTEKGDLSSESTVSRIRTEHFPLTLESARPSHTSQYLCASSVDSGMDEQFFGPGTRLTVL.

The chain recombines TRBV6-1 with TRBJ2-3; D may be TRBD1 (5 bases). Trimming pared 2 bases from V and 4 bases from J, leaving 16 bases between. CDR3 length: 16 amino acids. Germline V gene lookup returns CDR1 MNHNS and CDR2 SASEGT. This CDR3 reads CASSERLPLRADTQYF. CDR3 coding DNA: TGTGCCAGCAGTGAAAGGCTACCCCTCAGGGCAGATACGCAGTATTTT.

The chain joins TRBV7-2 to TRBJ2-5; no clear D. V dropped 0 bases and J dropped 4 bases, with 9 bases sitting between them. Germline V gene sequence: CDR1 SGHTA, CDR2 FQGNSA. This CDR3 comprises 14 residues. CDR3 coding DNA: TGTGCCAGCAGCTTAGCGGTAACTTTAGAGACCCAGTACTTC. This codes for CASSLAVTLETQYF.

Relative to its sample, this clone is large (0.1 to 1%). The chain combines TRBV19 with TRBJ2-2, with D perhaps TRBD2 (5 bases). CDR3 length equals 12 residues. The germline V gene encodes CDR1 LNHDA and CDR2 SQIVND (reference sequence). The germline V and J ends were trimmed by 6 bases and 7 bases, with 9 bases remaining between them. The CDR3 region has the DNA TGTGCCAGTAGGGTCCGGGGCGGGGAGCTGTTTTTT. Translating gives CASRVRGGELFF.

The chain recombines TRBV18 with TRBJ2-7; no firm D call. With 2 bases removed from V and 5 bases from J, the gap between germline ends came to 10 bases. This CDR3 contains 13 residues. Germline V gives CDR1 KGHSH, CDR2 LQKENI. CDR3 amino acids: CASSPKGPDEQYF. CDR3 in DNA: TGTGCCAGCTCACCAAAAGGCCCGGACGAGCAGTACTTC.

The V gene is TRBV29-1, the J gene TRBJ1-1, with a weak D call TRBD1 (5 bases). The CDR3 runs to 13 residues. Germline V gene sequence: CDR1 SQVTM, CDR2 ANQGSEA. With 4 bases removed from V and 6 bases from J, the gap between germline ends came to 15 bases. The CDR3 loop is CSVAQRGGPEAFF. CDR3 sequence (DNA): TGCAGCGTTGCCCAGAGGGGTGGGCCTGAAGCTTTCTTT. The full variable domain, in which reference TRBV29-1 and TRBJ1-1 provide the parts outside the CDR3, is SAVISQKPSRDICQRGTSLTIQCQVDSQVTMMFWYRQQPGQSLTLIATANQGSEATYESGFVIDKFPISRPNLTFSTLTVSNMSPEDSSIYLCSVAQRGGPEAFFGQGTRLTVV.

Details on this clone: Other DNA sequences from this sample encode an identical CDR3 as well. J is TRBJ2-7 and V is TRBV5-1; either TRBD1 or TRBD2 may supply D (5 bases each). With 4 bases removed from V and 1 base from J, the gap between germline ends came to 12 bases. CDR3 size: 14 residues. In germline, CDR1 is SGHRS, CDR2 YFSETQ. CDR3 sequence reads: CASSPGTSSYEQYF. Written as DNA, the CDR3 is TGCGCCAGCAGCCCCGGGACCTCGTCCTACGAGCAGTACTTC. The full variable domain, completed using reference TRBV5-1 and TRBJ2-7, is KAGVTQTPRYLIKTRGQQVTLSCSPISGHRSVSWYQQTPGQGLQFLFEYFSETQRNKGNFPGRFSGRQFSNSRSEMNVSTLELGDSALYLCASSPGTSSYEQYFGPGTRLTVT.

This chain links TRBV28 with TRBJ2-3; D call uncertain. Trimming took 7 bases from V and 5 from J, leaving 19 bases between them. Germline lookup yields CDR1 MDHEN and CDR2 SYDVKM. The CDR3 sequence is 15 residues long. CDR3 sequence (DNA): TGTGCCAGCACACCTTTTCGGTCCAGAGGAGATACGCAGTATTTT. This encodes CASTPFRSRGDTQYF.

This chain connects TRBV5-4 to TRBJ1-1, with D perhaps TRBD1 (6 bases). This CDR3 is built from 16 residues. The germline gives CDR1 SGHNT, CDR2 YYREEE (reference sequence). V lost 6 bases to trimming and J lost 3 bases, with 21 bases between them. CDR3 sequence reads: CASTRRQGRADTEAFF. The CDR3 DNA reads as TGTGCCAGCACCCGACGTCAGGGGCGCGCGGACACTGAAGCTTTCTTT. Full variable domain (remainder filled in from reference TRBV5-4 and TRBJ1-1): ETGVTQSPTHLIKTRGQQVTLRCSSQSGHNTVSWYQQALGQGPQFIFQYYREEENGRGNFPPRFSGLQFPNYSSELNVNALELDDSALYLCASTRRQGRADTEAFFGQGTRLTVV.

This clone was recorded a few times. The rearrangement links TRBV5-4 to TRBJ2-3; TRBD2 aligns across 12 bases. Germline CDR1 SGHNT, CDR2 YYREEE (reference sequence). The CDR3 loop spans 15 amino acids. V trimming: 4 bases; J trimming: 5 bases; junction bases outside the gene matches: 5. The CDR3 nucleotides are TGTGCCAGCAGCGCCGGACTAGCGGGGAGAGATACGCAGTATTTT. Protein sequence: CASSAGLAGRDTQYF.

The chain uses TRBV5-8 and TRBJ1-5, with TRBD1 matching over 8 bases. V shed 4 bases and J 4 bases; nucleotides not matched to a gene: 19. Germline CDR1 reads SGHTS; CDR2 reads YDEGEE. This CDR3 has 19 residues. CDR3: CASSDVRIAGGNGNQPQHF. The CDR3, as DNA: TGTGCCAGCAGCGACGTGAGGATTGCAGGGGGCAATGGAAATCAGCCCCAGCATTTT.

The chain combines TRBV18 with TRBJ2-2; 7 positions agree with TRBD1. The CDR3 covers 15 residues. Per germline, CDR1 KGHSH and CDR2 LQKENI. The V segment lost 6 bases and the J segment 6 bases; nucleotides outside the gene matches: 10. CDR3 sequence (DNA): TGTGCCAGCTCGCGCGTTGAACAGGGGTCCGGGGAGCTGTTTTTT. Amino acids: CASSRVEQGSGELFF.